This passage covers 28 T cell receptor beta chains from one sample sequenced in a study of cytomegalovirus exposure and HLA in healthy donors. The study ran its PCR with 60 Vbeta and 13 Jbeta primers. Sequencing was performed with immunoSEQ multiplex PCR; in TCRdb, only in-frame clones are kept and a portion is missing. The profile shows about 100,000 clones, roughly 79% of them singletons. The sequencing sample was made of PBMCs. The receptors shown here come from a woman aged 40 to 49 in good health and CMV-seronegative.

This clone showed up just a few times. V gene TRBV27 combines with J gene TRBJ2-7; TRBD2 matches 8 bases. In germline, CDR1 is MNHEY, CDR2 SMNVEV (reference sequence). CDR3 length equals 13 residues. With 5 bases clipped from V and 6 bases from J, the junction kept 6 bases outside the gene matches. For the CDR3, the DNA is TGTGCCAGCAGTATCGGACTAGCAACCGAGCAGTACTTC. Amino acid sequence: CASSIGLATEQYF.

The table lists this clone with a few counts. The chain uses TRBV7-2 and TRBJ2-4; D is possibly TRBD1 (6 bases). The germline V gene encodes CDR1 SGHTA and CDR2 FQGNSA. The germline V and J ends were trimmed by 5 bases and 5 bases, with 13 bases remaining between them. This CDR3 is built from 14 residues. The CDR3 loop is CASSGTGLQNIQYF. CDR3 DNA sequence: TGTGCCAGCAGCGGCACAGGGTTGCAAAACATTCAGTACTTC.

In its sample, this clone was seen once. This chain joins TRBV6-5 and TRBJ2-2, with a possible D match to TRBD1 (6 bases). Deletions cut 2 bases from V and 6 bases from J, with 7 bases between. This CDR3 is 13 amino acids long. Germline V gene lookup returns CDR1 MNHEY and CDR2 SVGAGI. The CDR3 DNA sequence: TGTGCCAGCAGTTACGCAGGGGCCGGGGAGCTGTTTTTT. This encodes CASSYAGAGELFF.

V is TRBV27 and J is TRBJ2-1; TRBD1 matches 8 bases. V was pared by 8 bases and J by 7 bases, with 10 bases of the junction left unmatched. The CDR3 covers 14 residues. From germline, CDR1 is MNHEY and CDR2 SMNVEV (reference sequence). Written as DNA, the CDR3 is TGTGCCAGCTCCGCCGCAGGGGGCAAAAATGAGCAGTTCTTC. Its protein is CASSAAGGKNEQFF.

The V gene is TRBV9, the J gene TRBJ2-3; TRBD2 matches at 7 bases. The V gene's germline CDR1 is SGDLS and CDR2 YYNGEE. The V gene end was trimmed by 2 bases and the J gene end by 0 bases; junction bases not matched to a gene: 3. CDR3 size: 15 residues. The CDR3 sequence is CASSVSGWSTDTQYF. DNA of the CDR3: TGTGCCAGCAGCGTTAGCGGGTGGAGCACAGATACGCAGTATTTT.

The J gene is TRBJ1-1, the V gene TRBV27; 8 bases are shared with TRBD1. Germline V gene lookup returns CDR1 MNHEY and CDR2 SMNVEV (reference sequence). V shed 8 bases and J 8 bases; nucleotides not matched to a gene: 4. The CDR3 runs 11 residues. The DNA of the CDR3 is TGTGCCAGCCGCCAGGGGGCGGAAGCTTTCTTT. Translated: CASRQGAEAFF.

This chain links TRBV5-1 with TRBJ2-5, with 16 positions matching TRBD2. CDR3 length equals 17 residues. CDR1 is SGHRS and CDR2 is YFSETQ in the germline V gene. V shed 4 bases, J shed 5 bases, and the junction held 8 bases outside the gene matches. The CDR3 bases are TGCGCCAGCAGCCCGGGACTAGCGGGAGGGGTTTGGGAGACCCAGTACTTC. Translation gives CASSPGLAGGVWETQYF.

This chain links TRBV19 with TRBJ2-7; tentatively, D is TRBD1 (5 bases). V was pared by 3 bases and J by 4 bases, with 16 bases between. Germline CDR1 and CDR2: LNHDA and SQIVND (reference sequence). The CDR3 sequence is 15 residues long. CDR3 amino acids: CASSIRQGRSYEQYF. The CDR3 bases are TGTGCCAGTAGTATCCGTCAGGGAAGGAGTTACGAGCAGTACTTC.

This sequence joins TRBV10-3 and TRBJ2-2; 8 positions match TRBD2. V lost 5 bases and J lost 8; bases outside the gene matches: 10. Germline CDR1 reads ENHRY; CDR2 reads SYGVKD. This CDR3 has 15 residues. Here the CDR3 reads CAISMLAGTGGELFF. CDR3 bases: TGTGCCATCAGTATGCTAGCGGGTACGGGAGGGGAGCTGTTTTTT.

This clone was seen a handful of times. As DNA, the CDR3 is TGTGCCAGTAGTATACGTACGGCCTACAATGAGCAGTTCTTC. It specifies CASSIRTAYNEQFF. The rearrangement joins TRBV19 to TRBJ2-1; D not certain. The CDR3 is made up of 14 amino acids. The V gene lost 2 bases and the J gene lost 2 bases, with 7 bases spanning the gap. CDR1 is LNHDA, CDR2 SQIVND, per germline (reference sequence).

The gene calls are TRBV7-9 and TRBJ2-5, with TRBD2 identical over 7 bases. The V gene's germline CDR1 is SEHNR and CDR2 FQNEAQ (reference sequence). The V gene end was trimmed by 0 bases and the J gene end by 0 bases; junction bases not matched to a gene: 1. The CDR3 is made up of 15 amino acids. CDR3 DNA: TGTGCCAGCAGCTTAGCGGGAGGGTACCAAGAGACCCAGTACTTC. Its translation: CASSLAGGYQETQYF. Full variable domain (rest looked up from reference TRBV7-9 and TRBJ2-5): DTGVSQNPRHKITKRGQNVTFRCDPISEHNRLYWYRQTLGQGPEFLTYFQNEAQLEKSRLLSDRFSAERPKGSFSTLEIQRTEQGDSAMYLCASSLAGGYQETQYFGPGTRLLVL.

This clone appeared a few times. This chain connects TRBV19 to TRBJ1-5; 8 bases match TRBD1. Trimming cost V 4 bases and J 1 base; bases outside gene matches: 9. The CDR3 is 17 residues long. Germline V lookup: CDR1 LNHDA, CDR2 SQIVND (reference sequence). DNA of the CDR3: TGTGCCAGTAGTACAGGGACAGGTCTGACCAGCAATCAGCCCCAGCATTTT. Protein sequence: CASSTGTGLTSNQPQHF.

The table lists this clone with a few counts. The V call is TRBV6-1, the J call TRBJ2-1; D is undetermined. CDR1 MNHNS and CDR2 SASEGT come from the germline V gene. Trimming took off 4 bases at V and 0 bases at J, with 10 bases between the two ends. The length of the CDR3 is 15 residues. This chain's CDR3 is CASSVLSRSYNEQFF. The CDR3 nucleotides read TGTGCCAGCAGTGTATTAAGCCGCTCCTACAATGAGCAGTTCTTC.

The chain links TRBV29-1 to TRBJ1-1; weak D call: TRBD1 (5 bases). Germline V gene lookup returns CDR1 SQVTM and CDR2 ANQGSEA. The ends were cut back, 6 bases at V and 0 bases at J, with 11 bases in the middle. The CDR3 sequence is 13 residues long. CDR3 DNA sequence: TGCAGCGTAGTCCGACAGCTGAACACTGAAGCTTTCTTT. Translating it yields CSVVRQLNTEAFF.

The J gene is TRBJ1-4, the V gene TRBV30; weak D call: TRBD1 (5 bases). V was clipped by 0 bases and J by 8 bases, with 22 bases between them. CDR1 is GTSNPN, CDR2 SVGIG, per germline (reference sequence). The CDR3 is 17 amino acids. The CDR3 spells CAWSVRTGSTRREKLFF. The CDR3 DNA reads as TGTGCCTGGAGTGTACGCACAGGCTCAACAAGGCGGGAAAAACTGTTTTTT.

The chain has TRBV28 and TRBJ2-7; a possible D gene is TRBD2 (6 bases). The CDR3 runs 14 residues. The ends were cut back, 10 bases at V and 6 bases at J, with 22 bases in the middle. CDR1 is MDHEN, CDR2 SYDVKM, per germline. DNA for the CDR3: TGTGCCACCGCGAATAGCGGAACCTGGGGCGAGCAGTACTTC. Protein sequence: CATANSGTWGEQYF.

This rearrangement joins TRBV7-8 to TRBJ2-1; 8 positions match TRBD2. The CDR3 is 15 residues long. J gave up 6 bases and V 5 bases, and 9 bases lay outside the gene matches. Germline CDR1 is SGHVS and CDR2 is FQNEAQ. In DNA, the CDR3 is TGTGCCAGCAGCGCCTCGGGGGGGCTTAGCAATGAGCAGTTCTTC. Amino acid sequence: CASSASGGLSNEQFF.

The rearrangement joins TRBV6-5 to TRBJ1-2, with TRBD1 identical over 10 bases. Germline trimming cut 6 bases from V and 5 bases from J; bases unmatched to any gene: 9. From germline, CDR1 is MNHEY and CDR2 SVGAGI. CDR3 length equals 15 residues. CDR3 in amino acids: CASRSLDRGGYGYTF. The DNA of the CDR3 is TGTGCCAGCAGATCTCTGGACAGGGGGGGTTATGGCTACACCTTC.

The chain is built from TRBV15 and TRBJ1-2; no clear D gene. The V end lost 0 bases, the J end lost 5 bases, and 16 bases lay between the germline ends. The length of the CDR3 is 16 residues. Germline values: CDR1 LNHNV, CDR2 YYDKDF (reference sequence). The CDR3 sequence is CATSRDLTGYEYGYTF. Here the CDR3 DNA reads TGTGCCACCAGCAGAGATCTGACGGGGTATGAGTATGGCTACACCTTC.

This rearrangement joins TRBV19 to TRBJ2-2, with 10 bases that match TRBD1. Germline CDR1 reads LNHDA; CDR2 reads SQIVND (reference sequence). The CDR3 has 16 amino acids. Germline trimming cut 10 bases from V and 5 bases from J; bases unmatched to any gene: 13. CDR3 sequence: CATSEKTGGRTGELFF. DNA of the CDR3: TGTGCCACCAGCGAAAAGACAGGGGGCAGGACCGGGGAGCTGTTTTTT.

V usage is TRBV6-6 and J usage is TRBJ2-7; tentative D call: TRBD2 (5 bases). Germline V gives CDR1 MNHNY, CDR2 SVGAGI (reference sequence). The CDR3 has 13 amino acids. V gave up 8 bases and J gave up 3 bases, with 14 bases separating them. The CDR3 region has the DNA TGTGCCAGCTCACGGAGAGGGTACTACGAGCAGTACTTC. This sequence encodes CASSRRGYYEQYF.

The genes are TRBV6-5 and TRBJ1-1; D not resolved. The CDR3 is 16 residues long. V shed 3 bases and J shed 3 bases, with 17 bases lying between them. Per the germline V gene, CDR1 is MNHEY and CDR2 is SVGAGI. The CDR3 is CASSYSRGSGYTEAFF. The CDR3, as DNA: TGTGCCAGCAGTTATTCCCGCGGATCGGGGTACACTGAAGCTTTCTTT.

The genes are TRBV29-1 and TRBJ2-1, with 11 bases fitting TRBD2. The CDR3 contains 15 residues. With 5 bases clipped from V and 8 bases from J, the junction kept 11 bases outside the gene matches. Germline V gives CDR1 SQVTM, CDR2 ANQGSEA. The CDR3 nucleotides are TGCAGCGTTCCCGAGCTAGCGGGGGGCGGGGATGAGCAGTTCTTC. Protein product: CSVPELAGGGDEQFF.

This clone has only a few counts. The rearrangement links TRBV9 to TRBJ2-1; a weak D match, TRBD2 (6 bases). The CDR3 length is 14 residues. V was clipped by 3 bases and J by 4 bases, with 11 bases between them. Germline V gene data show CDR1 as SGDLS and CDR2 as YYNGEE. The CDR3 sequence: CASSAGTGYNEQFF. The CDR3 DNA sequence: TGTGCCAGCAGCGCGGGGACTGGATACAATGAGCAGTTCTTC.

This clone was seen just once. In DNA, the CDR3 is TGTGCCAGCAGCACCATGGGACAGGACCTAAGCTACGAGCAGTACTTC. Amino acids: CASSTMGQDLSYEQYF. This chain uses TRBV7-9 with TRBJ2-5; 8 bases agree with TRBD1. The J call may not be correct, given that the DNA end is closer to TRBJ2-7. Germline assignment: CDR1 SEHNR and CDR2 FQNEAQ (reference sequence). This CDR3 is 16 amino acids long.

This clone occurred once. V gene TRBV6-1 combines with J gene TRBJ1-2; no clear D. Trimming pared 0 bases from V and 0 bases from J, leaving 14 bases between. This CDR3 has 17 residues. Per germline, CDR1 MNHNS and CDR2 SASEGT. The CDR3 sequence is CASSEAFSGLPNYGYTF. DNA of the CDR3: TGTGCCAGCAGTGAAGCGTTCTCTGGCCTCCCTAACTATGGCTACACCTTC.

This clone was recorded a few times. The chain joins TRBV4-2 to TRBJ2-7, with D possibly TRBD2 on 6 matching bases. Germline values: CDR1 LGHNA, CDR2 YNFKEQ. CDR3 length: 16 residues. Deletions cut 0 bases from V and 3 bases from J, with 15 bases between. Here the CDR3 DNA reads TGTGCCAGCAGCCAAGATCTTGCGGGAAGTCTCTACGAGCAGTACTTC. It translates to CASSQDLAGSLYEQYF.

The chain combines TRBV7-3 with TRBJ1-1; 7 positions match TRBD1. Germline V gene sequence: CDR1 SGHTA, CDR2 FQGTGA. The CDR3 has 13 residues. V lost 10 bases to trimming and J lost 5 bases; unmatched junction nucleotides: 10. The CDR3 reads CATSTGLGTEAFF. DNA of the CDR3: TGTGCCACCTCGACAGGGTTGGGAACTGAAGCTTTCTTT.